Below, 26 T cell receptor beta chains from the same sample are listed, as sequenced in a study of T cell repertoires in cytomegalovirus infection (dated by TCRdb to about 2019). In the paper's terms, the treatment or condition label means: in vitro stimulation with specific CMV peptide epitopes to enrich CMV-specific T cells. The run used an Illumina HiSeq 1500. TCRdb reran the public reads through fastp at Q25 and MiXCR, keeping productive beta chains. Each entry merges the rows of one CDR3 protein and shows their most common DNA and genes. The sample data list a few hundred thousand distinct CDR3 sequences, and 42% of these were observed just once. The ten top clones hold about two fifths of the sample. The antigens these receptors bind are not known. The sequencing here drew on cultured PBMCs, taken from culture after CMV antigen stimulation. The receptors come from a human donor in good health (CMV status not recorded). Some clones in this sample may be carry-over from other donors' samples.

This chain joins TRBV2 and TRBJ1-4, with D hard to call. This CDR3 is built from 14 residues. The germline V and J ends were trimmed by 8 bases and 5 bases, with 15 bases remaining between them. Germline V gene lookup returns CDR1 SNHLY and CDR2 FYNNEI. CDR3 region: CASSTGSQNEKLFF. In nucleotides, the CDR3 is TGTGCCAGCTCCACGGGCAGTCAGAATGAAAAACTGTTTTTT. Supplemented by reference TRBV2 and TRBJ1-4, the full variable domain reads EPEVTQTPSHQVTQMGQEVILRCVPISNHLYFYWYRQILGQKVEFLVSFYNNEISEKSEIFDDQFSVERPDGSNFTLKIRSTKLEDSAMYFCASSTGSQNEKLFFGSGTQLSVL.

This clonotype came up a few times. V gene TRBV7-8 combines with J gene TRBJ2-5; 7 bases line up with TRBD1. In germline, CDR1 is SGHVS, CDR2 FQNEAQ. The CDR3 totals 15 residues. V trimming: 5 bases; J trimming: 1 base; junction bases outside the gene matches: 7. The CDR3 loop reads CASSLRGSTQETQYF. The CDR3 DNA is TGTGCCAGCAGCCTCAGGGGGTCAACCCAAGAGACCCAGTACTTC.

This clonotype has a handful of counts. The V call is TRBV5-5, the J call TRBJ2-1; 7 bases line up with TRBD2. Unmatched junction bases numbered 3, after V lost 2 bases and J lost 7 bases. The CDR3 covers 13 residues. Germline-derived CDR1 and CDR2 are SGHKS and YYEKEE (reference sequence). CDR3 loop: CASSFMRENEQFF. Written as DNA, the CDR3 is TGTGCCAGCAGCTTCATGCGGGAGAATGAGCAGTTCTTC.

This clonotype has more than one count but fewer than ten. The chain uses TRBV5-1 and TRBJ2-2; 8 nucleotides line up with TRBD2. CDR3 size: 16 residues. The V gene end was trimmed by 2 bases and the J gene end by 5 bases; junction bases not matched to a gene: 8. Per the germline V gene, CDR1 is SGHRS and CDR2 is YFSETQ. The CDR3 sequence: CASSFSGTRGTGELFF. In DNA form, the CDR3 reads TGCGCCAGCAGCTTCAGCGGGACTAGGGGGACCGGGGAGCTGTTTTTT.

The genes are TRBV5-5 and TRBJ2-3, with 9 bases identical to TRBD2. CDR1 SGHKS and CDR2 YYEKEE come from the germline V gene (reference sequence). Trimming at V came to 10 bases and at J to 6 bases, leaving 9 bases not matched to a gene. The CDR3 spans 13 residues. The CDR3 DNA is TGTGCCTGCGGGGCTAGCGGGGAGGATACGCAGTATTTT. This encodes CACGASGEDTQYF.

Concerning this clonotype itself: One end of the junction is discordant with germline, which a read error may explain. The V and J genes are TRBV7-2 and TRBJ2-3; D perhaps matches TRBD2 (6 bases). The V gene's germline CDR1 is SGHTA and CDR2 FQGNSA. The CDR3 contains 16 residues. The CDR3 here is CASSLGAGTSTDTQSF. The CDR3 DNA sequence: TGTGCCAGCAGCTTAGGGGCCGGCACTAGCACAGATACGCAGTCTTTT. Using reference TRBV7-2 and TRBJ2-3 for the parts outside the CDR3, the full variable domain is GAGVSQSPSNKVTEKGKDVELRCDPISGHTALYWYRQSLGQGLEFLIYFQGNSAPDKSGLPSDRFSAERTGGSVSTLTIQRTQQEDSAVYLCASSLGAGTSTDTQSFGPGTRLTVL.

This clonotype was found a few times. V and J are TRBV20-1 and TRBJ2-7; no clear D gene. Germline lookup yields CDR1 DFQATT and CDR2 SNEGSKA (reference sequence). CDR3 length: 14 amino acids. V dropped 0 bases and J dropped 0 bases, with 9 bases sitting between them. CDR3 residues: CSARERSLSYEQYF. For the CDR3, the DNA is TGCAGTGCTAGAGAACGGTCTCTCTCCTACGAGCAGTACTTC.

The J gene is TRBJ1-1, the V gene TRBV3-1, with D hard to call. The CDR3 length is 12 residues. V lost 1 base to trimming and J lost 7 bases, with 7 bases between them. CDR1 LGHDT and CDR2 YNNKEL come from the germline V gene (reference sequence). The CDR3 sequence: CASSQVAGEAFF. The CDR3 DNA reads TGTGCCAGCAGCCAAGTGGCAGGTGAAGCTTTCTTT. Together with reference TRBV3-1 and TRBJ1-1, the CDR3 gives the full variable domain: DTAVSQTPKYLVTQMGNDKSIKCEQNLGHDTMYWYKQDSKKFLKIMFSYNNKELIINETVPNRFSPKSPDKAHLNLHINSLELGDSAVYFCASSQVAGEAFFGQGTRLTVV.

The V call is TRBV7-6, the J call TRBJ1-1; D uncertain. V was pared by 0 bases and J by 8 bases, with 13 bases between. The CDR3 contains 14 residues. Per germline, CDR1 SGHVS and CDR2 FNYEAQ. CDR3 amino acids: CASSLARSIREAFF. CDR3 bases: TGTGCCAGCAGCTTAGCGCGAAGTATCCGGGAAGCTTTCTTT.

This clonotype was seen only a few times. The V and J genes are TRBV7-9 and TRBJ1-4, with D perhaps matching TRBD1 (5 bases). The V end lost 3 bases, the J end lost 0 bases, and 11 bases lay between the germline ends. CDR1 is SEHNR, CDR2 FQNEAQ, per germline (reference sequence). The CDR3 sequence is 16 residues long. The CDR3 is CASSFRSTATNEKLFF. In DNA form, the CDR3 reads TGTGCCAGCAGCTTTAGGTCGACAGCAACTAATGAAAAACTGTTTTTT.

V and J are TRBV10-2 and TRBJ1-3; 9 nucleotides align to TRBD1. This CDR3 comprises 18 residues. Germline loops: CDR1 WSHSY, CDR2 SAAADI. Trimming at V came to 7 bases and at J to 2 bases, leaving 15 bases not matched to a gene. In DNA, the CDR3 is TGCGCCAGCAAAAATCTCCCGGGACAGGGAAACCCTGGAAACACCATATATTTT. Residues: CASKNLPGQGNPGNTIYF.

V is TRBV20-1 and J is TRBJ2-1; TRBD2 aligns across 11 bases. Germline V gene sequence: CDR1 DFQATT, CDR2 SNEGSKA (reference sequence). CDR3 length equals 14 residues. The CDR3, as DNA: TGCAGCCGTAGCGGGAGGGGGTTCGGGAATGAGCAGTTCTTC. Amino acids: CSRSGRGFGNEQFF.

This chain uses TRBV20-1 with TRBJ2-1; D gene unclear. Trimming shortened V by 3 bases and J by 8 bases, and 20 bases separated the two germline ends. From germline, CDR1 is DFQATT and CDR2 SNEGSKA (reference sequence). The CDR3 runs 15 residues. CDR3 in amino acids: CSASETVYPFDEQFF. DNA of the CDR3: TGCAGTGCTAGTGAAACGGTCTACCCCTTCGATGAGCAGTTCTTC.

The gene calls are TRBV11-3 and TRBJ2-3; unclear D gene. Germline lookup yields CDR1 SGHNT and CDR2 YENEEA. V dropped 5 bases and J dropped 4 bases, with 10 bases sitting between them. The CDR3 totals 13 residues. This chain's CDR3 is CASSMIMADTQYF. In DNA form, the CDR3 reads TGTGCCAGCAGCATGATCATGGCAGATACGCAGTATTTT.

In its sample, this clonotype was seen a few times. The CDR3 nucleotides are TGTGCCAGCAGCTTAGGCGACAATTGGGGTGAAAAACTGTTTTTT. Its protein is CASSLGDNWGEKLFF. The J gene is TRBJ1-4, the V gene TRBV11-2, with unresolved D. The germline V and J ends were trimmed by 1 base and 7 bases, with 13 bases remaining between them. This CDR3 contains 15 residues. The germline CDR1 and CDR2 sequences are SGHAT and FQNNGV. The whole variable domain, remainder taken from reference TRBV11-2 and TRBJ1-4, is EAGVAQSPRYKIIEKRQSVAFWCNPISGHATLYWYQQILGQGPKLLIQFQNNGVVDDSQLPKDRFSAERLKGVDSTLKIQPAKLEDSAVYLCASSLGDNWGEKLFFGSGTQLSVL.

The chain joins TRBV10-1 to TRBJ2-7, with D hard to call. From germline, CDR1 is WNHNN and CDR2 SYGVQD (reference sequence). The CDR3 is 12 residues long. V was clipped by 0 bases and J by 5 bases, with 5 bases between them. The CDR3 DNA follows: TGCGCCAGCAGTGAGTCTTTTGACGAGCAGTACTTC. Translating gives CASSESFDEQYF.

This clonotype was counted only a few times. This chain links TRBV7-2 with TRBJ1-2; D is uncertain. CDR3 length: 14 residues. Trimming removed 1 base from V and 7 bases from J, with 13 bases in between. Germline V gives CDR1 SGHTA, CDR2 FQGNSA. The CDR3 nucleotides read TGTGCCAGCAGCTTAGATGGCAGTATCAGTGGCTACACCTTC. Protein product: CASSLDGSISGYTF. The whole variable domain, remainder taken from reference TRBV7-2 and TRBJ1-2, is GAGVSQSPSNKVTEKGKDVELRCDPISGHTALYWYRQSLGQGLEFLIYFQGNSAPDKSGLPSDRFSAERTGGSVSTLTIQRTQQEDSAVYLCASSLDGSISGYTFGSGTRLTVV.

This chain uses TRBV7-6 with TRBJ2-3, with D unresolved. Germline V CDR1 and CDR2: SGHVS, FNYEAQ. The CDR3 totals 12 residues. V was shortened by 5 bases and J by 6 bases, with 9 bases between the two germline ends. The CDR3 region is CASSQNRDTQYF. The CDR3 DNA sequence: TGTGCCAGCAGCCAGAATAGGGATACGCAGTATTTT.

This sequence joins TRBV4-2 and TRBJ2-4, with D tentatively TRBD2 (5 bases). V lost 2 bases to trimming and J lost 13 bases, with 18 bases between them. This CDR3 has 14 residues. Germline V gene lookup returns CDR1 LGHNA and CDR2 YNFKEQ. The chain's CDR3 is CASSQNDLAKVQYF. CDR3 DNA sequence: TGTGCCAGCAGCCAAAATGACCTAGCAAAGGTCCAGTACTTC.

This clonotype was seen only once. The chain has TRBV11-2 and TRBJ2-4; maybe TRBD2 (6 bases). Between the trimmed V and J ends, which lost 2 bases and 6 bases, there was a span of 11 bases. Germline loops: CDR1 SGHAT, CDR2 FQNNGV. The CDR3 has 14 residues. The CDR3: CASSLRTRGNIQYF. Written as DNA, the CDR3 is TGTGCCAGCAGCTTACGGACGCGGGGAAACATTCAGTACTTC.

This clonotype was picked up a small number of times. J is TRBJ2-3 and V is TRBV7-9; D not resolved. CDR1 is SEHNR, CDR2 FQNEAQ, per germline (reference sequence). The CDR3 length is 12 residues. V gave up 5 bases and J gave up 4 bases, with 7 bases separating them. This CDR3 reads CASSPLPDTQYF. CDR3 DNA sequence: TGTGCCAGCAGCCCCCTACCAGATACGCAGTATTTT.

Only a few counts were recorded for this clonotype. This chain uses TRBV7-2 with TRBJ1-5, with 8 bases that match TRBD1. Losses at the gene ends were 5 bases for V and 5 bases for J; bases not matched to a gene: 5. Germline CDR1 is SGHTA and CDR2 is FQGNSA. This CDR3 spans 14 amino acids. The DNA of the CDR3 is TGTGCCAGCAGCCAGGGGGCCGATTATCAGCCCCAGCATTTT. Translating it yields CASSQGADYQPQHF.

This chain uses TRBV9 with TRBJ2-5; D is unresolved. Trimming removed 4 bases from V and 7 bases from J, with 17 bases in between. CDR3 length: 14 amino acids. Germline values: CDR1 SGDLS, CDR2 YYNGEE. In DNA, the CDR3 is TGTGCCAGCAGCCCAACTGATGGGGTTCCGACCCAGTACTTC. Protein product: CASSPTDGVPTQYF.

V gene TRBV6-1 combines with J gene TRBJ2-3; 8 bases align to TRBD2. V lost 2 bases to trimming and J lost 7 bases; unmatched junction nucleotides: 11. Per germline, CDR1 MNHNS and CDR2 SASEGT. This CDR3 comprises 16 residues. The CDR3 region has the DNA TGTGCCAGCAGTGAATGGTCGGGAGGGCCCACTAATACGCAGTATTTT. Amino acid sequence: CASSEWSGGPTNTQYF.

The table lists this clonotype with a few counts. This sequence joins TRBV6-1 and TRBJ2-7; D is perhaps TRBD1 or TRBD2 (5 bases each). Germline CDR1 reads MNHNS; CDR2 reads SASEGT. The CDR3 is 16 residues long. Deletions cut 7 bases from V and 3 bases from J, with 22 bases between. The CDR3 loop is CASKDNRTPGFYEQYF. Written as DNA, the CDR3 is TGTGCCAGCAAAGATAACAGGACCCCGGGGTTCTACGAGCAGTACTTC.

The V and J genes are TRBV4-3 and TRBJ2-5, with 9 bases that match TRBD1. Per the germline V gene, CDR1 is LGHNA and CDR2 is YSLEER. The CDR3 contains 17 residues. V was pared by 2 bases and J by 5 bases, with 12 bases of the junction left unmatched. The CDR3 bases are TGCGCCAGCAGCCAATCTCTTCCGGGACAGGGTGGTGAGACCCAGTACTTC. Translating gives CASSQSLPGQGGETQYF.